This section outlines one T cell receptor (beta chain) sequence together with its context. The data are from a study of Ad26.COV2.S vaccination and SARS-CoV-2 variants. Method: immunoSEQ multiplex PCR; TCRdb's copy keeps in-frame clones and lacks some. The table shows about 680,000 clones, with more than 80% occurring only once. The CDR3 is 18 residues long. Sample treatment: approximately 18 received Ad26.COV2.S at low or high dose, single or two shots; roughly 5 received placebo; per-sample allocation not given. Sampling was done on day 63 after the first vaccine or placebo injection. This material consisted of peripheral blood, taken in a trial of Ad26.COV2.S vaccine versus placebo. This chain joins TRBV21-1 and TRBJ2-2; the table calls TRBD2, which could not be checked here. TRBV21-1 is an annotated pseudogene. This sequence was found in a person aged 18-60 years who received the Ad26.COV2.S COVID-19 vaccine or a placebo. Here the CDR3 reads CASSKAGLAGECTGELFF. The CDR3, as DNA: TGTGCCAGCAGCAAAGCGGGTCTAGCGGGAGAGTGTACCGGGGAGCTGTTTTTT.